The sequence of this T cell receptor beta chain was determined in a study of chemoradiotherapy in HPV16-positive cancers. Comment on this clone: What it recognizes is unknown.

Study results and limitations: Candidate HPV-specific clones and E7-related TCR motifs grew in tumor during treatment.

Libraries were prepared by immunoSEQ multiplex PCR; TCRdb keeps only in-frame clonotypes and omits some of them. The data contain 10,000 to 15,000 clones, 77% of them seen just once; the ten biggest clones take up around 0.91%. This specimen was collected from a patient who underwent chemoradiotherapy. This TCR was sampled from a human donor with HPV-associated anogenital cancer.

The CDR3 coding sequence is TGTGCCAGCAGCCCAGTGGAAGGACTAGTCCCCAATGAGCAGTTCTTC. Translation gives CASSPVEGLVPNEQFF. The chain uses TRBV7-9 and TRBJ2-1; 7 nucleotides agree with TRBD2. V dropped 5 bases and J dropped 6; count of bases not matched to a gene: 13. The CDR3 is made up of 16 amino acids. Germline loops: CDR1 SEHNR, CDR2 FQNEAQ (reference sequence). The whole variable domain, remainder taken from reference TRBV7-9 and TRBJ2-1, is DTGVSQNPRHKITKRGQNVTFRCDPISEHNRLYWYRQTLGQGPEFLTYFQNEAQLEKSRLLSDRFSAERPKGSFSTLEIQRTEQGDSAMYLCASSPVEGLVPNEQFFGPGTRLTVL.